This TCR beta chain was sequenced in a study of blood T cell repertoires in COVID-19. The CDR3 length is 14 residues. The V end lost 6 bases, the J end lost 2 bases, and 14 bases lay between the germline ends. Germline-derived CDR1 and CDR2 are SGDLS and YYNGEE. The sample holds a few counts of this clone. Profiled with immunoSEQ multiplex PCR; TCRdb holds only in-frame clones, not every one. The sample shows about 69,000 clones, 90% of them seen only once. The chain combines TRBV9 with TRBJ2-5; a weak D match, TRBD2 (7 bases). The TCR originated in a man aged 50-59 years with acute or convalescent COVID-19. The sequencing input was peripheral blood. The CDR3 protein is CASTVGGLQETQYF. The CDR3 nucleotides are TGTGCCAGCACCGTCGGGGGGCTTCAAGAGACCCAGTACTTC.